This record looks at one T cell receptor (beta chain) sequence and its context. Germline loops: CDR1 MNHEY, CDR2 SMNVEV (reference sequence). V was clipped by 5 bases and J by 0 bases; unmatched bases: 13. This CDR3 region has 19 residues. Using immunoSEQ multiplex PCR, the repertoire was profiled, and TCRdb retains in-frame clones only, with some absent. The table lists approximately 490,000 clones, about four fifths of them singletons. This sample stems from a study of shared T cell receptors in the human thymus. These data are also associated with another study on human thymus T cells. That paper states: Overlap was high between thymic repertoires from unrelated individuals, as reported in related research.

The specimen sequenced was thymocytes. This clonotype originated in a boy in the first two years of life with a congenital heart defect. The rearrangement links TRBV27 to TRBJ2-5; 12 bases map to TRBD2. CDR3 sequence reads: CASSPPGLAGLPDQETQYF. The CDR3 DNA follows: TGTGCCAGCAGTCCACCGGGACTAGCGGGTCTCCCTGACCAAGAGACCCAGTACTTC.